These T cell receptor beta chains were read from a single sample in a study of OX40 agonist ivuxolimab in advanced cancers. The protocol was immunoSEQ multiplex PCR, while the TCRdb copy is restricted to in-frame clones and leaves out a portion. The sample includes 30,000 to 40,000 clones, 70% to 85% seen only once; the top ten take about 25%. The starting material was CD4+ or CD8+ T cells sorted from blood, obtained in a trial of the OX40 agonist ivuxolimab. These receptors were obtained from an adult with an advanced solid tumor such as melanoma, head and neck, liver or kidney cancer. The CDR3 runs from the conserved cysteine through the conserved F or W. D genes are given only for firm matches. Part of the rows lack a size; the others show once, few, many or a class for expanded clones.

CDR3 protein	CDR3 DNA	J gene	V gene	clone size	D gene
CARSPVYEQYF	TGTGCCAGAAGTCCTGTCTACGAGCAGTACTTC	TRBJ2-7	TRBV5-3	.	.
CASSLGGYEQYF	TGCGCCAGCAGCTTGGGAGGCTACGAGCAGTACTTC	TRBJ2-7	TRBV5-1	.	.
CASGSLETQYF	TGTGCCAGCGGCAGTCTCGAGACCCAGTACTTC	TRBJ2-5	TRBV6-5	.	.
CASSGDTHISYEQYF	TGTGCCAGCAGCGGGGACACCCACATCTCCTACGAGCAGTACTTC	TRBJ2-7	TRBV7-2	.	.
CSVEESGRRTEAFF	TGCAGCGTTGAAGAATCTGGGCGGAGGACTGAAGCTTTCTTT	TRBJ1-1	TRBV29-1	.	.
CASSGQEVTQYF	TGTGCCAGCAGCGGACAAGAGGTTACGCAGTATTTT	TRBJ2-3	TRBV5-4	.	.
CASSYPGRQKYF	TGTGCCAGCAGTTACCCGGGACGGCAGAAGTACTTC	TRBJ2-7	TRBV28	.	.
CASSHHRGETQYF	TGCGCCAGCAGTCACCACAGGGGAGAGACCCAGTACTTC	TRBJ2-5	TRBV23-1	.	TRBD1
CASSLQGGGEKLFF	TGTGCCAGTAGTTTACAGGGTGGTGGAGAAAAACTGTTTTTT	TRBJ1-4	TRBV19	.	.
CASSVDSARGGASDTQYF	TGTGCCAGCAGCGTAGATAGTGCTCGCGGGGGGGCCTCAGATACGCAGTATTTT	TRBJ2-3	TRBV9	.	TRBD2
CASSQGQGANSPLHF	TGTGCCAGCAGCCAGGGACAGGGGGCGAATTCACCCCTCCACTTT	TRBJ1-6	TRBV5-4	once	TRBD1
CASSFPGGNQPQHF	TGTGCCAGCAGTTTTCCTGGCGGCAATCAGCCCCAGCATTTT	TRBJ1-5	TRBV28	.	.
CASSQVGTSAYNEQFF	TGCGCCAGCAGCCAAGTGGGGACTAGCGCCTACAATGAGCAGTTCTTC	TRBJ2-1	TRBV4-1	.	TRBD2
CASSQDGQANYEQYF	TGCGCCAGCAGCCAAGATGGACAGGCCAACTACGAGCAGTACTTC	TRBJ2-7	TRBV4-1	.	TRBD1
CASSERASSNEQFF	TGTGCCAGCAGTGAAAGGGCTAGCAGCAATGAGCAGTTCTTC	TRBJ2-1	TRBV6-4	.	.
CASSFSGAYNEQFF	TGCGCCAGCAGCTTTAGCGGGGCGTACAATGAGCAGTTCTTC	TRBJ2-1	TRBV5-1	.	TRBD2
CASSLGGAGPATNEKLFF	TGTGCCAGCAGCTTAGGGGGGGCAGGTCCAGCAACTAATGAAAAACTGTTTTTT	TRBJ1-4	TRBV13	.	.
CASGPGLKNEQFF	TGTGCCAGCGGACCGGGACTCAAGAATGAGCAGTTCTTC	TRBJ2-1	TRBV5-6	.	.
CASIATGEYNQPQHF	TGTGCCAGCATCGCGACAGGAGAGTACAATCAGCCCCAGCATTTT	TRBJ1-5	TRBV28	.	.
CASSSLAGPRQFF	TGTGCCAGCAGCAGCCTAGCGGGACCACGGCAGTTCTTC	TRBJ2-1	TRBV7-2	.	TRBD2
CASSVGGTVEGTIYF	TGTGCCAGCAGCGTGGGAGGGACGGTGGAAGGGACCATATATTTT	TRBJ1-3	TRBV9	.	.
CASSEMGTGHYEQYF	TGTGCCAGCAGCGAGATGGGGACAGGCCACTACGAGCAGTACTTC	TRBJ2-7	TRBV7-9	.	TRBD1
CASSINYNEQFF	TGTGCCAGCAGTATTAACTACAATGAGCAGTTCTTC	TRBJ2-1	TRBV7-6	.	.
CASSHLTALYGYTF	TGTGCCAGCAGCCATTTAACAGCCCTCTATGGCTACACCTTC	TRBJ1-2	TRBV7-9	few	.
CASSLASGSGTEAFF	TGCGCCAGCAGCTTGGCATCAGGTAGTGGGACTGAAGCTTTCTTT	TRBJ1-1	TRBV5-1	many	.
CATEAGGTQPQHF	TGTGCCACGGAGGCAGGGGGAACTCAGCCCCAGCATTTT	TRBJ1-5	TRBV15	.	TRBD1
CASSLDRGVGRTQYF	TGTGCCAGCAGCCTCGACAGGGGGGTCGGGAGGACCCAGTACTTC	TRBJ2-5	TRBV7-3	.	TRBD1
CASSRIATKQGGTEAFF	TGTGCCAGCAGTCGAATTGCCACCAAACAGGGAGGCACTGAAGCTTTCTTT	TRBJ1-1	TRBV28	few	.
CASSLLENTEAFF	TGTGCCAGCAGCTTATTAGAAAACACTGAAGCTTTCTTT	TRBJ1-1	TRBV7-3	few	.
CATSITGTAGETQYF	TGTGCCACCAGCATAACCGGGACAGCTGGGGAGACCCAGTACTTC	TRBJ2-5	TRBV25-1	.	TRBD1
CASSSGQGPYEQYF	TGCGCCAGCAGCTCCGGACAGGGGCCCTACGAGCAGTACTTC	TRBJ2-7	TRBV5-1	.	TRBD1
CASSIDTGPGTEAFF	TGTGCCAGTAGTATAGATACAGGGCCCGGAACTGAAGCTTTCTTT	TRBJ1-1	TRBV19	.	.
CASSLGGQGEAFF	TGTGCCAGCAGCTTGGGGGGGCAAGGTGAAGCTTTCTTT	TRBJ1-1	TRBV5-5	.	.
CASSDGTAVPGELFF	TGTGCCAGCAGTGACGGGACTGCTGTTCCCGGGGAGCTGTTTTTT	TRBJ2-2	TRBV9	once	.
CASSLGETQYF	TGTGCCAGCAGTTTAGGAGAGACCCAGTACTTC	TRBJ2-5	TRBV27	.	.
CASSDGHDEAFF	TGTGCCAGCAGTGACGGGCACGATGAAGCTTTCTTT	TRBJ1-1	TRBV6-4	few	.
CASSFGSPSTQYF	TGTGCCAGCAGCTTCGGGTCCCCCTCGACCCAGTACTTC	TRBJ2-5	TRBV5-6	.	.
CAYRRREDEQYF	TGTGCCTACAGGAGGCGGGAGGACGAGCAGTACTTC	TRBJ2-7	TRBV5-1	.	TRBD2
CASSHGQRGIGNTIYF	TGTGCCAGCAGCCATGGACAGCGCGGCATCGGAAACACCATATATTTT	TRBJ1-3	TRBV7-9	.	.
CASSDSGGEPYNEQFF	TGTGCCAGCAGTGACTCTGGGGGGGAGCCCTACAATGAGCAGTTCTTC	TRBJ2-1	TRBV6-4	.	TRBD2
CASSAAGGYEKLFF	TGCGCCAGCAGCGCGGCAGGGGGCTATGAAAAACTGTTTTTT	TRBJ1-4	TRBV5-1	.	TRBD1
CASRPGTAGEKLFF	TGTGCCAGTAGGCCCGGGACAGCCGGGGAAAAACTGTTTTTT	TRBJ1-4	TRBV19	.	TRBD1
CSVVAGVRTDTQYF	TGCAGCGTTGTTGCGGGAGTTCGCACAGATACGCAGTATTTT	TRBJ2-3	TRBV29-1	.	TRBD2
CASSQRGGTGELFF	TGTGCCAGCAGCCAGAGGGGTGGCACCGGGGAGCTGTTTTTT	TRBJ2-2	TRBV9	few	.
CASSEGAGNEKLFF	TGTGCCAGCAGTGAAGGAGCAGGAAATGAAAAACTGTTTTTT	TRBJ1-4	TRBV6-1	many	.
CASSRQTGGTGELFF	TGTGCCAGCAGCCGCCAGACAGGGGGGACCGGGGAGCTGTTTTTT	TRBJ2-2	TRBV7-9	.	TRBD1
CASSVETSDSHTQYF	TGTGCCAGCAGCGTAGAAACTAGCGATAGTCATACGCAGTATTTT	TRBJ2-3	TRBV9	.	TRBD2
CASSQDWTRQQETQYF	TGTGCCAGCAGCCAAGATTGGACCAGGCAACAAGAGACCCAGTACTTC	TRBJ2-5	TRBV14	once	.
CASSYVTGDTGELFF	TGTGCCAGCAGTTACGTGACAGGAGACACCGGGGAGCTGTTTTTT	TRBJ2-2	TRBV6-5	.	.
CASRLNRYEQYF	TGTGCCAGCAGACTCAACAGGTACGAGCAGTACTTC	TRBJ2-7	TRBV28	.	.
CASSVGGEAGNEQFF	TGTGCCAGCAGCGTAGGGGGAGAGGCTGGCAATGAGCAGTTCTTC	TRBJ2-1	TRBV9	.	.
CASSPGWTGPINTEAFF	TGTGCCAGCAGCCCAGGATGGACAGGCCCCATAAACACTGAAGCTTTCTTT	TRBJ1-1	TRBV7-2	.	TRBD1